The 23 T cell receptor beta chains reported below all come from one sample, sequenced in a study of blood T cell repertoires in COVID-19. Using immunoSEQ multiplex PCR, the repertoire was profiled, and TCRdb retains in-frame clones only, with some absent. Found here are more than 300,000 clones, approximately 93% of them singletons; the top ten hold around 0.86%. Sequences were obtained from PBMCs or T cells enriched from blood (not recorded which). These receptors originate from a woman aged 40-49 years who had been exposed to COVID-19.

The V gene is TRBV4-1, the J gene TRBJ2-1, with 10 bases aligning to TRBD2. The germline CDR1 and CDR2 sequences are MGHRA and YSYEKL. There are 16 residues in the CDR3. The J segment lost 7 bases and the V segment lost 2 bases, leaving 8 bases of the junction unmatched. This CDR3 reads CASSQPGLARGNEQFF. The CDR3 coding sequence is TGCGCCAGCAGCCAACCGGGACTAGCGAGGGGTAATGAGCAGTTCTTC.

The chain carries TRBV9 and TRBJ1-4; no firm D call. The CDR3 totals 14 residues. CDR1 and CDR2 from the germline V gene are SGDLS and YYNGEE. Trimming left V 4 bases short and J 6 bases short, with 13 bases between. The CDR3 nucleotides are TGTGCCAGCAGCCCTCGGGATAGGGATGAAAAACTGTTTTTT. This encodes CASSPRDRDEKLFF.

The V gene is TRBV27, the J gene TRBJ1-1; tentative D call: TRBD1 (6 bases). Trimming pared 3 bases from V and 4 bases from J, leaving 9 bases between. Per the germline V gene, CDR1 is MNHEY and CDR2 is SMNVEV (reference sequence). The CDR3 covers 13 residues. The DNA of the CDR3 is TGTGCCAGCAGTTTGGTGGGGGCCACTGAAGCTTTCTTT. Its translation: CASSLVGATEAFF.

This chain connects TRBV15 to TRBJ1-4; 8 bases map to TRBD1. Germline-derived CDR1 and CDR2 are LNHNV and YYDKDF (reference sequence). Trimming at V came to 4 bases and at J to 5 bases, leaving 3 bases not matched to a gene. The CDR3 extends over 14 amino acids. CDR3 DNA sequence: TGTGCCACCAGCAACCGACAGGGGAATGAAAAACTGTTTTTT. Residues: CATSNRQGNEKLFF.

The chain employs TRBV6-5 and TRBJ2-7; 12 bases agree with TRBD2. CDR1 MNHEY and CDR2 SVGAGI come from the germline V gene. Trimming at V came to 6 bases and at J to 5 bases, leaving 5 bases not matched to a gene. This CDR3 region has 14 residues. The CDR3 region has the DNA TGTGCCAGCAGGCCCCGACTAGCGGGAGACGAGCAGTACTTC. Translating it yields CASRPRLAGDEQYF.

The gene calls are TRBV7-6 and TRBJ1-6, with D tentatively TRBD1 (5 bases). This CDR3 contains 13 residues. From germline, CDR1 is SGHVS and CDR2 FNYEAQ. V was shortened by 5 bases and J by 9 bases, with 11 bases between the two germline ends. CDR3 DNA sequence: TGTGCCAGCAGCCAGTCCAGGGTTTCACCCCTCCACTTT. It translates to CASSQSRVSPLHF.

The chain has TRBV6-6 and TRBJ1-2, with D uncertain. Germline assignment: CDR1 MNHNY and CDR2 SVGAGI (reference sequence). V dropped 7 bases and J dropped 2 bases, with 17 bases sitting between them. The CDR3 has 15 residues. CDR3 protein: CASTPAGSKNYGYTF. CDR3 bases: TGTGCCAGCACTCCCGCCGGGAGTAAGAACTATGGCTACACCTTC.

The chain employs TRBV6-5 and TRBJ1-1; tentative D call: TRBD1 (5 bases). The CDR3 sequence is 11 residues long. Deletions cut 6 bases from V and 5 bases from J, with 7 bases between. Germline lookup yields CDR1 MNHEY and CDR2 SVGAGI. In nucleotides, the CDR3 is TGTGCCAGCAGGGGGCTAACTGAAGCTTTCTTT. This translates into CASRGLTEAFF.

For the CDR3, the DNA is TGTGCCAGCAGCTTAGAGCAGGCGGGACCTGGAAACACCATATATTTT. Translated, it gives CASSLEQAGPGNTIYF. The chain employs TRBV7-9 and TRBJ1-3; a possible D gene is TRBD1 (5 bases). CDR3 length equals 16 residues. CDR1 is SEHNR and CDR2 is FQNEAQ in the germline V gene (reference sequence). The V gene lost 1 base and the J gene lost 2 bases, with 12 bases spanning the gap.

Concerning this clone itself: One junction end disagrees with the germline gene, perhaps due to a read error. The chain uses TRBV7-2 and TRBJ2-3; D remains unclear. Germline values: CDR1 SGHTA, CDR2 FQGNSA. The CDR3 contains 12 residues. DNA of the CDR3: TGTGCCAGCAGCTTACCCCCGGCGGAAAGGCATTTT. Protein product: CASSLPPAERHF. The full variable domain, completed using reference TRBV7-2 and TRBJ2-3, is GAGVSQSPSNKVTEKGKDVELRCDPISGHTALYWYRQSLGQGLEFLIYFQGNSAPDKSGLPSDRFSAERTGGSVSTLTIQRTQQEDSAVYLCASSLPPAERHFGPGTRLTVL.

V gene TRBV3-1 (or the pseudogene TRBV3-2) combines with J gene TRBJ2-7, with 11 bases matching TRBD2. Germline V CDR1 and CDR2: LGHDT, YNNKEL (reference sequence). J was trimmed by 0 bases and V by 5 bases; bases with no gene match: 6. The CDR3 is made up of 16 amino acids. CDR3 residues: CASSYGTSGSSYEQYF. Here the CDR3 DNA reads TGTGCCAGCAGCTACGGGACTAGCGGCAGCTCCTACGAGCAGTACTTC.

The rearrangement links TRBV5-6 to TRBJ1-5; TRBD1 might be the D (6 bases). The CDR3 is 14 residues long. Trimming shortened V by 2 bases and J by 5 bases, and 11 bases separated the two germline ends. CDR1 and CDR2 (germline): SGHDT, YYEEEE. The CDR3 DNA follows: TGTGCCAGCAGCTTCGGACAGCACGATCAGCCCCAGCATTTT. It is translated as CASSFGQHDQPQHF.

The V call is TRBV5-4, the J call TRBJ1-2, with D possibly being TRBD1 (6 bases). Germline V gene lookup returns CDR1 SGHNT and CDR2 YYREEE (reference sequence). The CDR3 has 15 residues. V gave up 0 bases and J gave up 4 bases, with 13 bases separating them. The CDR3 DNA reads TGTGCCAGCAGCTTGGCCGGGGGGCGGAGCTATGGCTACACCTTC. It translates to CASSLAGGRSYGYTF.

J is TRBJ1-1 and V is TRBV19, with 8 bases identical to TRBD1. V lost 4 bases to trimming and J lost 7 bases; unmatched junction nucleotides: 8. CDR1 and CDR2 from the germline V gene are LNHDA and SQIVND (reference sequence). The CDR3 loop spans 14 amino acids. The CDR3 sequence: CASSTQTGGGEAFF. The CDR3 nucleotides are TGTGCCAGTAGTACCCAAACAGGGGGGGGTGAAGCTTTCTTT.

This clone appeared once. This chain uses TRBV27 with TRBJ2-5, with 9 bases lining up with TRBD2. Trimming removed 7 bases from V and 4 bases from J; junction bases left unmatched: 10. The germline V gene has CDR1 MNHEY and CDR2 SMNVEV (reference sequence). This CDR3 spans 15 amino acids. The CDR3 is CASNVAGAPGETQYF. CDR3 DNA sequence: TGTGCCAGCAACGTAGCGGGGGCTCCGGGAGAGACCCAGTACTTC.

This sequence joins TRBV7-6 and TRBJ2-3; TRBD2 is a possible D gene (7 bases). The CDR3 has 17 amino acids. V lost 5 bases and J 6 bases, leaving 24 bases between the germline ends. Germline-derived CDR1 and CDR2 are SGHVS and FNYEAQ. Here the CDR3 DNA reads TGTGCCAGCAGCCAACTCGCGGCGGGGGCCCAAAAGGATACGCAGTATTTT. Protein: CASSQLAAGAQKDTQYF.

V is TRBV4-1 and J is TRBJ2-7; TRBD1 agrees at 7 bases. J gave up 4 bases and V 0 bases, and 9 bases lay outside the gene matches. The germline gives CDR1 MGHRA, CDR2 YSYEKL. CDR3 length: 16 amino acids. The CDR3 nucleotides are TGCGCCAGCAGCCAAGATCGCGAATCAGGGGGATACGAGCAGTACTTC. This encodes CASSQDRESGGYEQYF.

The count of this clone is one. The rearrangement links TRBV5-1 to TRBJ2-1; 10 bases are a match to TRBD2. The V segment lost 0 bases and the J segment 3 bases; nucleotides outside the gene matches: 3. Germline V CDR1 and CDR2: SGHRS, YFSETQ. The CDR3 contains 16 residues. In nucleotides, the CDR3 is TGCGCCAGCAGCTTGGCTAGCGGGGGACTCTACAATGAGCAGTTCTTC. Protein product: CASSLASGGLYNEQFF.

This chain connects TRBV5-6 to TRBJ1-3; D call uncertain. The V gene's germline CDR1 is SGHDT and CDR2 YYEEEE. V was pared by 2 bases and J by 5 bases, with 11 bases between. CDR3 size: 14 residues. Here the CDR3 reads CASSFWGGRNTIYF. The CDR3 nucleotides are TGTGCCAGCAGCTTTTGGGGAGGAAGAAACACCATATATTTT. Together with reference TRBV5-6 and TRBJ1-3, the CDR3 gives the full variable domain: DAGVTQSPTHLIKTRGQQVTLRCSPKSGHDTVSWYQQALGQGPQFIFQYYEEEERQRGNFPDRFSGHQFPNYSSELNVNALLLGDSALYLCASSFWGGRNTIYFGEGSWLTVV.

This clone has only one observation. V gene TRBV9 combines with J gene TRBJ2-1, with 8 bases aligning to TRBD2. The germline V gene encodes CDR1 SGDLS and CDR2 YYNGEE. There are 16 residues in the CDR3. The V and J ends lost 0 bases and 4 bases, in that order; junction bases with no gene match: 6. The CDR3 loop is CASSVGGTRGYNEQFF. The CDR3 region has the DNA TGTGCCAGCAGCGTAGGGGGGACTAGAGGGTACAATGAGCAGTTCTTC. Drawing the rest from reference TRBV9 and TRBJ2-1, the complete variable domain is DSGVTQTPKHLITATGQRVTLRCSPRSGDLSVYWYQQSLDQGLQFLIQYYNGEERAKGNILERFSAQQFPDLHSELNLSSLELGDSALYFCASSVGGTRGYNEQFFGPGTRLTVL.

The V gene is TRBV7-9, the J gene TRBJ1-1, with 7 bases aligning to TRBD1. With V trimmed by 1 base and J by 6 bases, 8 bases remained unmatched. The CDR3 totals 15 residues. The germline CDR1 and CDR2 sequences are SEHNR and FQNEAQ (reference sequence). The CDR3 here is CASSLGGTVVPEAFF. The CDR3 region has the DNA TGTGCCAGCAGCTTAGGCGGGACAGTTGTCCCTGAAGCTTTCTTT. The whole variable domain, filled in from reference TRBV7-9 and TRBJ1-1, reads DTGVSQNPRHKITKRGQNVTFRCDPISEHNRLYWYRQTLGQGPEFLTYFQNEAQLEKSRLLSDRFSAERPKGSFSTLEIQRTEQGDSAMYLCASSLGGTVVPEAFFGQGTRLTVV.

This clone was observed a few times. The gene calls are TRBV7-9 and TRBJ2-1; unclear D gene. Trimming shortened V by 5 bases and J by 10 bases, and 15 bases separated the two germline ends. The CDR3 has 13 residues. Looked up from germline, CDR1 is SEHNR and CDR2 is FQNEAQ (reference sequence). In nucleotides, the CDR3 is TGTGCCAGCAGCCATAACAGCCTCCAGGAGCAGTTCTTC. This translates into CASSHNSLQEQFF. The variable domain in full, completed from reference TRBV7-9 and TRBJ2-1, reads DTGVSQNPRHKITKRGQNVTFRCDPISEHNRLYWYRQTLGQGPEFLTYFQNEAQLEKSRLLSDRFSAERPKGSFSTLEIQRTEQGDSAMYLCASSHNSLQEQFFGPGTRLTVL.

The V and J genes are TRBV7-8 and TRBJ2-3; 12 bases are a match to TRBD2. The CDR3 contains 16 residues. The germline gives CDR1 SGHVS, CDR2 FQNEAQ. The ends lost 4 bases at V and 1 base at J; junction bases unmatched: 3. This CDR3 is CASSSRTSGGTDTQYF. The DNA of the CDR3 is TGTGCCAGCAGCTCGCGGACTAGCGGGGGCACAGATACGCAGTATTTT. Using reference TRBV7-8 and TRBJ2-3 for the parts outside the CDR3, the full variable domain is GAGVSQSPRYKVAKRGQDVALRCDPISGHVSLFWYQQALGQGPEFLTYFQNEAQLDKSGLPSDRFFAERPEGSVSTLKIQRTQQEDSAVYLCASSSRTSGGTDTQYFGPGTRLTVL.